The clone carrying this TCR beta chain was observed once. The germline gives CDR1 SGDLS, CDR2 YYNGEE. The CDR3 totals 13 residues. V lost 4 bases to trimming and J lost 5 bases; unmatched junction nucleotides: 5. This sample is drawn from a study of control samples from healthy donors and cancer patients. Clones were read by immunoSEQ multiplex PCR, and TCRdb kept only the in-frame ones, dropping some. The sample holds 52,000 or so clones; 94% are singletons and the top ten take 3.5% to 4%. The chain has TRBV9 and TRBJ2-5, with 7 positions matching TRBD1. Source material: blood. The TCR comes from a man aged 25 to 40 in good health. CDR3 loop: CASSQGVLETQYF. In DNA, the CDR3 is TGTGCCAGCAGCCAGGGGGTTCTGGAGACCCAGTACTTC.